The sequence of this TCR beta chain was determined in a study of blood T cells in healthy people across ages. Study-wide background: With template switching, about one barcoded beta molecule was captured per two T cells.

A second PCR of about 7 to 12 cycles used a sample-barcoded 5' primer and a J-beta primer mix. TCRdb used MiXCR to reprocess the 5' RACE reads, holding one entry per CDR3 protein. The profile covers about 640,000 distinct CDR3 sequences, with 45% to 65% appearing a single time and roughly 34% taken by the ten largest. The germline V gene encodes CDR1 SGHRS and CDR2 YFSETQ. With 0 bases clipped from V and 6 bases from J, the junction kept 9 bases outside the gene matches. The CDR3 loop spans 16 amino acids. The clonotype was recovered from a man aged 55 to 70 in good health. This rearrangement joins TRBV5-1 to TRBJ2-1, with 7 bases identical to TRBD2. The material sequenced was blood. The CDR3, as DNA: TGCGCCAGCAGCTTGGCCGGGGCTAGCGGCTTCAATGAGCAGTTCTTC. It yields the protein CASSLAGASGFNEQFF.